This TCR beta chain was sequenced during a study of response to subunit inactivated influenza vaccine. Overall study findings and caveats: Researchers suggested that each seasonal influenza vaccination recruits few new T cells.

TCRdb redid the calling of the RT-PCR reads with MiXCR, one entry per CDR3 protein. The table has a few hundred thousand distinct CDR3 sequences, over 20% seen once. The V end lost 0 bases, the J end lost 12 bases, and 12 bases lay between the germline ends. This CDR3 is 12 amino acids long. Germline V gives CDR1 DFQATT, CDR2 SNEGSKA (reference sequence). As concerns this clonotype: Its specificity is unknown.

The material sequenced was PBMCs from blood, taken approximately 22 months after vaccination. The TCR sequence derives from a man aged 45 to 75 who received an inactivated influenza vaccine. The chain couples TRBV20-1 to TRBJ2-1, with TRBD2 as a possible D gene (5 bases). The CDR3 nucleotides are TGCAGTGCTAGAGATAAGGGCAGCGGGCAGTTCTTC. It translates to CSARDKGSGQFF.